This is a list of T cell receptor beta chains from one sample in a study of blood T cell repertoires in COVID-19. Assay: immunoSEQ multiplex PCR; the TCRdb copy retains only in-frame clones and omits some. The data contain about 480,000 clones, 88% of them seen just once; the ten biggest clones take up 10% to 15%. The sample was peripheral blood. The source is a woman aged 45-65 years with COVID-19, enrolled during active disease. CDR3s include the opening cysteine and the closing phenylalanine or tryptophan. The order of the fields is J gene, CDR3 length, V gene, CDR3 protein.

j_call: TRBJ2-7
cdr3_length: 13
v_call: TRBV30
cdr3_aa: CAREGQGAYEQYF

j_call: TRBJ2-7
cdr3_length: 13
v_call: TRBV12-3/TRBV12-4
cdr3_aa: CASSLQGELEQYF

j_call: TRBJ2-7
cdr3_length: 14
v_call: TRBV27
cdr3_aa: CASSSGTSTYEQYF

j_call: TRBJ1-5
cdr3_length: 18
v_call: TRBV24-1
cdr3_aa: CATSDLWGTGQGNQPQHF

j_call: TRBJ2-3
cdr3_length: 17
v_call: TRBV11-3
cdr3_aa: CASSRSGQGRITDTQYF

j_call: TRBJ2-3
cdr3_length: 15
v_call: TRBV10-2
cdr3_aa: CASSQVRLSTDTQYF

j_call: TRBJ1-2
cdr3_length: 14
v_call: TRBV7-9
cdr3_aa: CASSLALPGGGYTF

j_call: TRBJ2-1
cdr3_length: 19
v_call: TRBV11-2
cdr3_aa: CASSARGLAGERSYNEQFF

j_call: TRBJ1-2
cdr3_length: 18
v_call: TRBV5-1
cdr3_aa: CASSPWYSRTGRNYGYTF

j_call: TRBJ1-5
cdr3_length: 15
v_call: TRBV6-6
cdr3_aa: CASTPGRASNQPQHF

j_call: TRBJ1-4
cdr3_length: 15
v_call: TRBV19
cdr3_aa: CASSTDSSSNEKLFF

j_call: TRBJ2-3
cdr3_length: 17
v_call: TRBV7-2
cdr3_aa: CASSPPDRGFSRDTQYF

j_call: TRBJ1-2
cdr3_length: 13
v_call: TRBV5-6
cdr3_aa: CASSRGQGHGYTF

j_call: TRBJ1-2
cdr3_length: 13
v_call: TRBV7-3
cdr3_aa: CASSLGADYGYTF

j_call: TRBJ2-7
cdr3_length: 14
v_call: TRBV3-1/TRBV3-2
cdr3_aa: CASSQDREPRAQYF

j_call: TRBJ1-5
cdr3_length: 15
v_call: TRBV5-1
cdr3_aa: CASSLGQGRGQPQHF

j_call: TRBJ2-7
cdr3_length: 15
v_call: TRBV6-5
cdr3_aa: CASSYSSGGNYEQYF

j_call: TRBJ2-7
cdr3_length: 15
v_call: TRBV6-6
cdr3_aa: CASSPGQAGRYEQYF

j_call: TRBJ1-2
cdr3_length: 15
v_call: TRBV6-1
cdr3_aa: CASSETGGANYGYTF

j_call: TRBJ2-7
cdr3_length: 16
v_call: TRBV6-1
cdr3_aa: CASSAETSGETYEQYF

j_call: TRBJ1-1
cdr3_length: 13
v_call: TRBV29-1
cdr3_aa: CSVGAGMNTEAFF

j_call: TRBJ1-1
cdr3_length: 17
v_call: TRBV27
cdr3_aa: CASSPDRLFLMNTEAFF

j_call: TRBJ1-2
cdr3_length: 15
v_call: TRBV3-1/TRBV3-2
cdr3_aa: CASSQGAGGAYGYTF

j_call: TRBJ1-1
cdr3_length: 14
v_call: TRBV30
cdr3_aa: CAWSVVQMNTEAFF

j_call: TRBJ2-7
cdr3_length: 15
v_call: TRBV19
cdr3_aa: CASSAPEPDSNEQYF

j_call: TRBJ2-1
cdr3_length: 15
v_call: TRBV4-2
cdr3_aa: CASSVTVSRNNEQFF

j_call: TRBJ1-2
cdr3_length: 12
v_call: TRBV28
cdr3_aa: CASGYTIYGYTF